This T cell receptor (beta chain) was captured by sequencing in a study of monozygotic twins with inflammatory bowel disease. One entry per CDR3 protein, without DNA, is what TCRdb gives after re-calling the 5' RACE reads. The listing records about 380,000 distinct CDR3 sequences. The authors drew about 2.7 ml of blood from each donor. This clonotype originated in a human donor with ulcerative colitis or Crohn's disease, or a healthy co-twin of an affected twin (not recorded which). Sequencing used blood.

The CDR3 is CASSGDTRTDTQYF. This chain connects TRBV2 to TRBJ2-3; as DNA is missing, the TRBD1 call by TCRdb cannot be tested. This CDR3 spans 14 amino acids. From germline, CDR1 is SNHLY and CDR2 FYNNEI.